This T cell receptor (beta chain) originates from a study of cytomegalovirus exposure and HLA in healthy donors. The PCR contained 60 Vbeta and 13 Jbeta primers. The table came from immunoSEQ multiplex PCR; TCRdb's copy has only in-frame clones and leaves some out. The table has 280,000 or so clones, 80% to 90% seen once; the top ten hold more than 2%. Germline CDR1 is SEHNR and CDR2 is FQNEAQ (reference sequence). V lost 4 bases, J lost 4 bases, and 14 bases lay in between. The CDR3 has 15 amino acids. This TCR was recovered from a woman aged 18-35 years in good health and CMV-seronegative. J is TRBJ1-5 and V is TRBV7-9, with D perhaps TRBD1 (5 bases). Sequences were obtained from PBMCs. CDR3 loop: CASSSDSGANQPQHF. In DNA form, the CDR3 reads TGTGCCAGCAGCTCCGACAGTGGTGCAAATCAGCCCCAGCATTTT.